The 32 T cell receptor beta chains presented below share a single source sample, sequenced in a study of cytomegalovirus exposure and HLA in healthy donors (dated by TCRdb to 2015 to 2018). The library was obtained by the immunoSEQ multiplex PCR assay. For the multiplex PCR, a mixture combining 60 forward primers for TCR Vbeta segments and 13 reverse primers for TCR Jbeta segments was used. TCRdb took over this immuneACCESS table, retaining in-frame rearrangements with V and J assigned. Such tables are incomplete; in checked studies, under half of the missing clones stem from an unresolved V gene, and the remainder is unexplained. This sample lists some 87,000 clones; around four fifths were detected once. 7.3% of the sample is taken by the ten largest. Material for sequencing was PBMCs. Source of these receptors: a man between 50 and 59 years old in good health and CMV-seropositive.

The V gene is TRBV27, the J gene TRBJ1-4; 11 bases align to TRBD1. The CDR3 is made up of 14 amino acids. Germline CDR1 MNHEY, CDR2 SMNVEV (reference sequence). The ends lost 4 bases at V and 10 bases at J; junction bases unmatched: 5. CDR3 loop: CASSYRDRGGKLFF. The CDR3 DNA reads as TGTGCCAGCAGTTACCGGGACAGGGGGGGAAAACTGTTTTTT.

This clone has a handful of counts. The J gene is TRBJ2-1, the V gene TRBV7-3; 11 bases map to TRBD2. Per germline, CDR1 SGHTA and CDR2 FQGTGA. This CDR3 is built from 16 residues. The trim removed 5 bases at V and 8 bases at J, leaving 11 bases unmatched. CDR3 region: CASSPMLAGGGDEQFF. The CDR3 DNA sequence: TGTGCCAGCAGCCCGATGCTAGCGGGGGGTGGCGATGAGCAGTTCTTC.

V usage is TRBV28 and J usage is TRBJ1-4, with D unclear. The CDR3 covers 14 residues. V was shortened by 3 bases and J by 4 bases, with 9 bases between the two germline ends. Germline CDR1 MDHEN, CDR2 SYDVKM. This chain's CDR3 is CASSLWAGNEKLFF. The CDR3 DNA is TGTGCCAGCAGTTTGTGGGCGGGTAATGAAAAACTGTTTTTT.

This sequence joins TRBV27 and TRBJ1-1, with unresolved D. Per germline, CDR1 MNHEY and CDR2 SMNVEV (reference sequence). The CDR3 spans 15 residues. V was trimmed by 1 base and J by 2 bases, leaving 11 bases between them. Written as DNA, the CDR3 is TGTGCCAGCAGTTTATGGCCGGAGCCCAACACTGAAGCTTTCTTT. It encodes CASSLWPEPNTEAFF.

This clone was seen only once. The chain uses TRBV7-2 and TRBJ1-4, with TRBD1 matching 8 bases. Germline CDR1 SGHTA, CDR2 FQGNSA. Germline trimming cut 5 bases from V and 7 bases from J; bases unmatched to any gene: 3. This CDR3 has 13 residues. The CDR3 DNA reads as TGTGCCAGCAGCCTGGGACAGGCTGAAAAACTGTTTTTT. Translation: CASSLGQAEKLFF.

J is TRBJ2-3 and V is TRBV29-1; 7 bases fit TRBD1. Germline V gene data show CDR1 as SQVTM and CDR2 as ANQGSEA. The CDR3 contains 12 residues. The CDR3 protein is CSAGGWTDTQYF. For the CDR3, the DNA is TGCAGTGCAGGGGGATGGACAGATACGCAGTATTTT.

This clone has just a few counts. V is TRBV19 and J is TRBJ2-2, with D possibly matching TRBD1 (6 bases). The V gene's germline CDR1 is LNHDA and CDR2 SQIVND (reference sequence). CDR3 size: 16 residues. The V end was cut by 1 base, the J end by 5 bases, with 14 bases between. CDR3 sequence reads: CASSIGNRVLTGELFF. The CDR3 DNA follows: TGTGCCAGTAGTATAGGGAACAGGGTATTAACCGGGGAGCTGTTTTTT.

The rearrangement links TRBV7-9 to TRBJ2-6; unclear D gene. V gave up 4 bases and J gave up 0 bases, with 7 bases separating them. CDR3 length: 15 amino acids. From germline, CDR1 is SEHNR and CDR2 FQNEAQ (reference sequence). DNA of the CDR3: TGTGCCAGCAGCTACACCTTCTCTGGGGCCAACGTCCTGACTTTC. Translated: CASSYTFSGANVLTF.

This clone was seen a single time. V and J are TRBV27 and TRBJ2-3, with TRBD2 as a possible D gene (5 bases). Germline CDR1 is MNHEY and CDR2 is SMNVEV (reference sequence). The CDR3 is made up of 13 amino acids. Trimming removed 3 bases from V and 6 bases from J, with 10 bases in between. CDR3 region: CASSFRGVDTQYF. The CDR3 bases are TGTGCCAGCAGTTTCCGGGGAGTGGATACGCAGTATTTT.

V gene TRBV21-1 combines with J gene TRBJ1-5. TRBV21-1 is a pseudogene segment. This CDR3 spans 14 amino acids. This chain's CDR3 is CATNPRKLNQPQHF. CDR3 nucleotides: TGTGCCACGAACCCGCGGAAACTTAATCAGCCCCAGCATTTT.

The chain combines TRBV5-1 with TRBJ2-1, with 10 nucleotides matching TRBD2. V was pared by 4 bases and J by 4 bases, with 5 bases of the junction left unmatched. The CDR3 is made up of 15 amino acids. From germline, CDR1 is SGHRS and CDR2 YFSETQ. As DNA, the CDR3 is TGCGCCAGCAGCGTAGCGGGGGGAACTTACAATGAGCAGTTCTTC. The encoded protein is CASSVAGGTYNEQFF.

This clone was observed once. The chain couples TRBV5-1 to TRBJ2-2; 7 bases agree with TRBD1. J lost 0 bases, V lost 0 bases, and 2 bases had no gene match. The germline gives CDR1 SGHRS, CDR2 YFSETQ. This CDR3 is built from 16 residues. The CDR3 bases are TGCGCCAGCAGCTTGGCCGACAGGGCGAACACCGGGGAGCTGTTTTTT. Translated, it gives CASSLADRANTGELFF.

The rearrangement links TRBV4-1 to TRBJ2-7; the match to TRBD1 covers 7 bases. From germline, CDR1 is MGHRA and CDR2 YSYEKL. This CDR3 spans 15 amino acids. V gave up 1 base and J gave up 1 base; unmatched junction bases: 4. The CDR3 DNA sequence: TGCGCCAGCAGCCAAGCACAGGGGCTTTCCTACGAGCAGTACTTC. Translating gives CASSQAQGLSYEQYF.

Worth noting for this clone: The same CDR3 arises from other DNA sequences in this sample as well. CDR3 residues: CASSHSGGASTGELFF. CDR3 DNA: TGCGCCAGCAGCCATAGCGGGGGGGCAAGCACCGGGGAGCTGTTTTTT. This chain uses TRBV4-1 with TRBJ2-2, with TRBD2 matching over 11 bases. J was trimmed by 4 bases and V by 3 bases; bases with no gene match: 4. Germline lookup yields CDR1 MGHRA and CDR2 YSYEKL. The CDR3 length is 16 residues.

This rearrangement joins TRBV10-3 to TRBJ2-3; D gene ambiguous. This CDR3 comprises 15 residues. Per the germline V gene, CDR1 is ENHRY and CDR2 is SYGVKD. V lost 0 bases and J lost 0, with 7 bases in between. The CDR3 region is CAISESEASTDTQYF. The CDR3 bases are TGTGCCATCAGTGAGTCAGAGGCTAGCACAGATACGCAGTATTTT.

The chain couples TRBV18 to TRBJ2-2, with a possible D match to TRBD1 (6 bases). Germline CDR1 and CDR2: KGHSH and LQKENI. CDR3 length equals 16 residues. V shed 3 bases and J shed 8 bases, with 19 bases lying between them. CDR3 sequence reads: CASSPLPGHRPGELFF. CDR3 bases: TGTGCCAGCTCACCGCTTCCGGGACACCGTCCGGGGGAGCTGTTTTTT.

This clone showed up just once. The rearrangement uses TRBV27 and TRBJ2-3; 9 bases line up with TRBD2. CDR3 length equals 16 residues. Germline V gene data show CDR1 as MNHEY and CDR2 as SMNVEV (reference sequence). With 2 bases clipped from V and 2 bases from J, the junction kept 5 bases outside the gene matches. The CDR3 DNA reads TGTGCCAGCAGTTTAGGGCGGGGGGGCCCCACAGATACGCAGTATTTT. It translates to CASSLGRGGPTDTQYF.

The V gene is TRBV25-1, the J gene TRBJ2-2; D is possibly TRBD1 (6 bases). Trimming shortened V by 7 bases and J by 2 bases, and 14 bases separated the two germline ends. The CDR3 covers 15 residues. CDR1 and CDR2 from the germline V gene are MGHDK and SYGVNS. The CDR3 loop is CASMDSHKNTGELFF. The CDR3 DNA reads as TGTGCCAGCATGGACAGCCACAAAAACACCGGGGAGCTGTTTTTT.

The chain is built from TRBV30 and TRBJ2-2; no reliable D call. This CDR3 contains 14 residues. Germline values: CDR1 GTSNPN, CDR2 SVGIG (reference sequence). The V gene lost 4 bases and the J gene lost 0 bases, with 9 bases spanning the gap. The CDR3 reads CAWKASANTGELFF. CDR3 in DNA: TGTGCCTGGAAAGCATCGGCGAACACCGGGGAGCTGTTTTTT.

The chain carries TRBV7-3 and TRBJ1-1; 7 bases align to TRBD1. Germline assignment: CDR1 SGHTA and CDR2 FQGTGA. CDR3 length equals 14 residues. With 6 bases clipped from V and 0 bases from J, the junction kept 4 bases outside the gene matches. CDR3 sequence: CASRAGQLNTEAFF. The CDR3 DNA is TGTGCCAGCAGGGCGGGACAGCTGAACACTGAAGCTTTCTTT.

The V and J genes are TRBV7-2 and TRBJ1-4, with D unresolved. The CDR3 consists of 13 residues. Germline CDR1 and CDR2: SGHTA and FQGNSA. V was shortened by 5 bases and J by 5 bases, with 9 bases between the two germline ends. The chain's CDR3 is CASSPFQNEKLFF. CDR3 DNA: TGTGCCAGCAGCCCTTTCCAGAATGAAAAACTGTTTTTT.

This clone occurred a few times. The CDR3: CASSLASGGGYNEQFF. The DNA for the CDR3 is TGTGCCAGCAGCTTAGCAAGCGGGGGGGGTTACAATGAGCAGTTCTTC. This sequence joins TRBV11-3 and TRBJ2-1; 10 bases line up with TRBD2. Trimming removed 1 base from V and 4 bases from J; junction bases left unmatched: 4. The CDR3 covers 16 residues. CDR1 is SGHNT and CDR2 is YENEEA in the germline V gene. Based on the CDR3 plus reference TRBV11-3 and TRBJ2-1, the full variable domain is EAGVVQSPRYKIIEKKQPVAFWCNPISGHNTLYWYLQNLGQGPELLIRYENEEAVDDSQLPKDRFSAERLKGVDSTLKIQPAELGDSAVYLCASSLASGGGYNEQFFGPGTRLTVL.

Regarding this clone: Germline is not matched at one junction end, which may reflect a read error. The chain recombines TRBV6-5 with TRBJ1-2; TRBD1 is a possible D gene (5 bases). Germline V gene data show CDR1 as MNHEY and CDR2 as SVGAGI. This CDR3 is 15 amino acids long. CDR3 residues: CASSYSRQGGYGYPF. CDR3 nucleotide sequence: TGTGCCAGCAGTTACTCTCGGCAGGGAGGCTATGGCTACCCCTTC.

This clone was observed once. This chain uses TRBV5-1 with TRBJ2-1; D unclear. The CDR3 is 14 amino acids. Germline V gene sequence: CDR1 SGHRS, CDR2 YFSETQ. V was shortened by 0 bases and J by 3 bases, with 7 bases between the two germline ends. The DNA of the CDR3 is TGCGCCAGCAGCTTGGCCGTAAACTACAATGAGCAGTTCTTC. Protein: CASSLAVNYNEQFF.

The chain recombines TRBV7-8 with TRBJ2-7, with unresolved D. Between the trimmed V and J ends, which lost 1 base and 2 bases, there was a span of 12 bases. Germline V gene data show CDR1 as SGHVS and CDR2 as FQNEAQ. The CDR3 spans 15 residues. The CDR3 DNA is TGTGCCAGCAGCTTAGGTCGGTCCTATGCCTACGAGCAGTACTTC. Its protein is CASSLGRSYAYEQYF.

V gene TRBV27 combines with J gene TRBJ2-7; possibly TRBD1 for D (7 bases). Trimming removed 5 bases at V and 3 bases at J, with 14 bases between. The CDR3 contains 14 residues. Germline CDR1 MNHEY, CDR2 SMNVEV (reference sequence). The CDR3 here is CASSTGDRLYEQYF. CDR3 DNA sequence: TGTGCCAGCAGTACGGGGGACAGACTCTACGAGCAGTACTTC.

This clone was seen a few times. The rearrangement joins TRBV7-9 to TRBJ1-5; D is possibly TRBD1 (5 bases). Trimming stripped 5 bases from V and 0 bases from J, with 11 bases between. In germline, CDR1 is SEHNR, CDR2 FQNEAQ (reference sequence). The CDR3 consists of 15 residues. CDR3 region: CASSPQGLSNQPQHF. In DNA, the CDR3 is TGTGCCAGCAGCCCCCAGGGCCTTAGCAATCAGCCCCAGCATTTT.

The J gene is TRBJ2-7, the V gene TRBV6-1; 11 bases fit TRBD2. Trimming cost V 7 bases and J 7 bases; bases outside gene matches: 12. CDR3 size: 15 residues. CDR1 is MNHNS, CDR2 SASEGT, per germline. The CDR3 nucleotides are TGTGCCAGCAAAAAAGGGGCTAGCGGGGGGTTTGAGCAGTACTTC. This sequence encodes CASKKGASGGFEQYF.

This clone has just a few counts. This chain joins TRBV7-3 and TRBJ2-2, with TRBD2 matching 7 bases. This CDR3 spans 16 amino acids. The V gene's germline CDR1 is SGHTA and CDR2 FQGTGA. The ends lost 4 bases at V and 1 base at J; junction bases unmatched: 6. The CDR3: CASSSMGGENTGELFF. The CDR3 DNA reads TGTGCCAGCAGCTCCATGGGGGGGGAGAACACCGGGGAGCTGTTTTTT.

This chain joins TRBV7-3 and TRBJ2-3; a weak D match, TRBD2 (6 bases). Germline V CDR1 and CDR2: SGHTA, FQGTGA. The CDR3 length is 14 residues. The V end was cut by 9 bases, the J end by 2 bases, with 15 bases between. The CDR3 DNA follows: TGTGCCAGTGGGGCGGAGGGTCCCACAGATACGCAGTATTTT. Translated, it gives CASGAEGPTDTQYF.

CDR3: CASSQSGRNTGELFF. DNA of the CDR3: TGTGCCAGCAGCCAGAGCGGAAGGAACACCGGGGAGCTGTTTTTT. This rearrangement joins TRBV6-5 to TRBJ2-2; tentative D call: TRBD2 (5 bases). The CDR3 loop spans 15 amino acids. Germline loops: CDR1 MNHEY, CDR2 SVGAGI. The V and J ends lost 6 bases and 1 base respectively, with 12 bases between them.

The V call is TRBV4-3, the J call TRBJ2-7, with TRBD2 identical over 13 bases. After removal of 4 bases from V and 2 bases from J, the junction contained 17 bases not matched to a gene. Germline V lookup: CDR1 LGHNA, CDR2 YSLEER. CDR3 length: 20 residues. The CDR3 DNA is TGCGCCAGCAGCCCAAGACTAGCGGGGGGCACCGCGGGGGGCCCCTACGAGCAGTACTTC. Translation: CASSPRLAGGTAGGPYEQYF.